A selection of T cell receptor beta chains follows, all from one sample in a study of identical twins. In TCRdb, the 5' RACE reads were re-called with MiXCR into one record per CDR3 protein. The sample holds roughly 470,000 distinct CDR3 sequences, more than 13% seen once. The same sample was also studied in work on yellow fever vaccine responses in identical twins.

Sample: CD4+ T cells sorted from blood. Source of these receptors: a woman between 18 and 29 years old in good health. Both conserved end residues are part of each CDR3. A D gene is named only where the DNA matches it firmly. Clone sizes are given selectively: once, few, many, or a class where the clone is expanded.

clone_size j_call d_call v_call cdr3_nt cdr3_aa
NA TRBJ1-1 TRBD1 TRBV29-1 TGCAGCGTAGTCGACAGGGGAGACACTGAAGCTTTCTTT CSVVDRGDTEAFF
NA TRBJ2-7 NA TRBV4-3 TGCGCCAGCAGCCAGTTTCCCGGGACCGTCGGCTACGAGCAGTACTTC CASSQFPGTVGYEQYF
NA TRBJ2-7 NA TRBV13 TGTGCCAGCAGCGGGGGATCTCGCCTGCCCTCCTACGAGCAGTACTTC CASSGGSRLPSYEQYF
few TRBJ2-7 NA TRBV6-1 TGTGCCAGCAGTGAATCGGTAGCGTGGGAGCAGTACTTC CASSESVAWEQYF
NA TRBJ2-1 TRBD2 TRBV4-1 TGCGCCAGCAGCCTTGAGCGGGGGGAATACAATGAGCAGTTCTTC CASSLERGEYNEQFF
NA TRBJ2-1 NA TRBV5-1 TGCGCCAGCAGCTTGGTCAGTTCTAGCTCCTACAATGAGCAGTTCTTC CASSLVSSSSYNEQFF
few TRBJ1-2 TRBD1 TRBV12-3/TRBV12-4 TGTGCCAGCAGCCGCGGGACAGGGGGTGGCTACACCTTC CASSRGTGGGYTF
few TRBJ2-2 TRBD2 TRBV6-2/TRBV6-3 TGTGCCAGCAGTCGACCGGGACTAGCGGGGAGCACCGGGGAGCTGTTTTTT CASSRPGLAGSTGELFF
NA TRBJ1-2 TRBD1 TRBV20-1 TGCAGTGCCACAGGGGGAAGTGGGATCGAGGGCTACACCTTC CSATGGSGIEGYTF
NA TRBJ1-2 NA TRBV30 TGTGCCTGGAGTGACGATGACAGACTGCTGGACTATGGCTACACCTTC CAWSDDDRLLDYGYTF